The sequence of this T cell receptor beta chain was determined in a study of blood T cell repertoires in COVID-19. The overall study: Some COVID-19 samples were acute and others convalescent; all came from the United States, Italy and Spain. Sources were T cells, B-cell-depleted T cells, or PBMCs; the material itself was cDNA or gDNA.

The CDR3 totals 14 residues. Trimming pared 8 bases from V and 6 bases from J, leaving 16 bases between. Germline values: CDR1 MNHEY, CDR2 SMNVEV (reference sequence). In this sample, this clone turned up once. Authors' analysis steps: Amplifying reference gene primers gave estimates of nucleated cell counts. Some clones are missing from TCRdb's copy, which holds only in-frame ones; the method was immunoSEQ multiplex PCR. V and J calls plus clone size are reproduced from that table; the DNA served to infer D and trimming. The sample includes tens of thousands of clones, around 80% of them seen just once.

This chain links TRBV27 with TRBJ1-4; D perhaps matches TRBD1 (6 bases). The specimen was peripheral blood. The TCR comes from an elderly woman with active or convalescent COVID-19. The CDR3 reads CASGTGTKDEKLFF. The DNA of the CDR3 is TGTGCCAGCGGGACCGGGACAAAAGATGAAAAACTGTTTTTT.